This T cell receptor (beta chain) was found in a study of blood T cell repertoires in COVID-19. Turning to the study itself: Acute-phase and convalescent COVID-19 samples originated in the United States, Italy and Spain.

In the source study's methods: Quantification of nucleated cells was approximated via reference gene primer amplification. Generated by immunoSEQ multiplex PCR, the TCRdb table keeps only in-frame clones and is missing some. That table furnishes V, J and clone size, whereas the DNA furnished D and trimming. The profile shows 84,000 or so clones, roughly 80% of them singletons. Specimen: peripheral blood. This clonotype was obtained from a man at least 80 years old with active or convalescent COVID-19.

CDR3 nucleotide sequence: TGTGCCAGCAGTCCGTCGGAGGGAGCGACCGGGGAGCTGTTTTTT. It specifies CASSPSEGATGELFF. V usage is TRBV2 and J usage is TRBJ2-2, with D maybe TRBD2 (6 bases). There are 15 residues in the CDR3. Trimming removed 5 bases from V and 5 bases from J, with 15 bases in between. CDR1 and CDR2 from the germline V gene are SNHLY and FYNNEI.